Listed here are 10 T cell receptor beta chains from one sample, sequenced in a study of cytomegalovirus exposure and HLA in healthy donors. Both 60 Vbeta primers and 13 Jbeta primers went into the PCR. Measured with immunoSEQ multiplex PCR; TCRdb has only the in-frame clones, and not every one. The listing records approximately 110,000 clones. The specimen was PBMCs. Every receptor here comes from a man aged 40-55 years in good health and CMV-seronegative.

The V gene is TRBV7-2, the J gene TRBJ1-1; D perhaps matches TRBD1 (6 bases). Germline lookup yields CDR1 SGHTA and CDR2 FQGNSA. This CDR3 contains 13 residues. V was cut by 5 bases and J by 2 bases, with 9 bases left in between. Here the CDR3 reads CASSPTGNTEAFF. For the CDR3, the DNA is TGTGCCAGCAGCCCGACAGGAAACACTGAAGCTTTCTTT.

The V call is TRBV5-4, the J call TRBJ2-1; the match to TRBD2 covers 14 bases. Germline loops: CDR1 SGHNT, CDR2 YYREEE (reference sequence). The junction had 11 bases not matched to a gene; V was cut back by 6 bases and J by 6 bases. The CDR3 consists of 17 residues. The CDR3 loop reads CASIDMTSGRAINEQFF. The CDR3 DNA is TGTGCCAGCATCGACATGACTAGCGGGAGGGCAATCAATGAGCAGTTCTTC.

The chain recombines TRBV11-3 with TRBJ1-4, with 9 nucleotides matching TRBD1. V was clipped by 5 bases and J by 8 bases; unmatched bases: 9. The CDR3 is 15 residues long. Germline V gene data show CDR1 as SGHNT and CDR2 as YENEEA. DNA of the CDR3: TGTGCCAGCAGCCCGAGGACAGGGGATGCAGAAAAACTGTTTTTT. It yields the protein CASSPRTGDAEKLFF.

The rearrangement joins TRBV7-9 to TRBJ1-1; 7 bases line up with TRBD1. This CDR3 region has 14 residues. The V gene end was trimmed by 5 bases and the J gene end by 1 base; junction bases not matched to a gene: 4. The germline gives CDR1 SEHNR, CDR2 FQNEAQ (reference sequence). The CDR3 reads CASSLRQGNTEAFF. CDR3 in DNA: TGTGCCAGCAGCCTTCGACAGGGGAACACTGAAGCTTTCTTT.

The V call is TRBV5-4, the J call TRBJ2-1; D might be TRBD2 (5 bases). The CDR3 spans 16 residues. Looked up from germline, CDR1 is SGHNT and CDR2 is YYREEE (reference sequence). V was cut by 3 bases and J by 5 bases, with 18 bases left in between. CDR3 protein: CASSSKASGIHNEQFF. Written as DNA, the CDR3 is TGTGCCAGCAGCTCGAAAGCGTCCGGGATCCACAATGAGCAGTTCTTC.

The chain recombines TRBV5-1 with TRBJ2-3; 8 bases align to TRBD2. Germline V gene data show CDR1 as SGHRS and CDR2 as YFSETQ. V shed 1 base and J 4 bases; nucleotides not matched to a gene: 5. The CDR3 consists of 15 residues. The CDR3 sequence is CASSLFTSGPDTQYF. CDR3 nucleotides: TGCGCCAGCAGCTTGTTTACTAGCGGCCCAGATACGCAGTATTTT.

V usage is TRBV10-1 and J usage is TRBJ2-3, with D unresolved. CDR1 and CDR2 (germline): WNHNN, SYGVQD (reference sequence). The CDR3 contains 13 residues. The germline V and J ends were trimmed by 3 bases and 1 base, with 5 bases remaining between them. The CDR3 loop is CASSEPGTDTQYF. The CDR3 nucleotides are TGCGCCAGCAGTGAACCAGGCACAGATACGCAGTATTTT.

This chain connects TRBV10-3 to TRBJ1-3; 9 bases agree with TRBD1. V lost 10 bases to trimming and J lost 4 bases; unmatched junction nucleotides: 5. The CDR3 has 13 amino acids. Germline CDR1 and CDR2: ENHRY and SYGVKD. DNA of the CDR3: TGTGCCACCGGGACAGGGAGAGGAAACACCATATATTTT. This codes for CATGTGRGNTIYF.

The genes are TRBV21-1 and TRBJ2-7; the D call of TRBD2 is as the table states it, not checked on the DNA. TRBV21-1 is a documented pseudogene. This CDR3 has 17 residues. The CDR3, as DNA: TGTGCCAGCAGCAAAGAGGAGACTAGCAGCGACTCCTACGAGCAGTACTTC. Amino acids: CASSKEETSSDSYEQYF.

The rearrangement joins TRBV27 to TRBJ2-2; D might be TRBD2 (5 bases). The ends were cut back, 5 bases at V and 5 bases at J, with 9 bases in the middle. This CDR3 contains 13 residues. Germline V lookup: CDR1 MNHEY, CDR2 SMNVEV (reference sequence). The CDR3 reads CASSPAVTGELFF. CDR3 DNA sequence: TGTGCCAGCAGTCCAGCGGTGACCGGGGAGCTGTTTTTT.